The clone carrying this T cell receptor beta chain occurred once. Antigen unknown. With a much larger clone just one base away, this may be a read error. The sample comes from a study of response to subunit inactivated influenza vaccine. Regarding the study as a whole: Authors suggested seasonal influenza vaccinations each recruit few new T cells.

V gave up 5 bases and J gave up 2 bases, with 16 bases separating them. The CDR3 has 14 amino acids. CDR1 is DFQATT and CDR2 is SNEGSKA in the germline V gene (reference sequence). TCRdb ran MiXCR on the RT-PCR reads and lists one entry per CDR3 protein. The sample contains around 490,000 distinct CDR3 sequences, less than 8% of which appear only once. The chain is built from TRBV20-1 and TRBJ2-7; no reliable D call. The material sequenced was PBMCs from blood, taken approximately 25 months after vaccination. The receptor's source is a man in his fifties or sixties who received an inactivated influenza vaccine. CDR3 DNA: TGCAGTGCTCCGCTCCTGGCAGAAGCCTACGAGCAGTACTTC. Amino acid sequence: CSAPLLAEAYEQYF.